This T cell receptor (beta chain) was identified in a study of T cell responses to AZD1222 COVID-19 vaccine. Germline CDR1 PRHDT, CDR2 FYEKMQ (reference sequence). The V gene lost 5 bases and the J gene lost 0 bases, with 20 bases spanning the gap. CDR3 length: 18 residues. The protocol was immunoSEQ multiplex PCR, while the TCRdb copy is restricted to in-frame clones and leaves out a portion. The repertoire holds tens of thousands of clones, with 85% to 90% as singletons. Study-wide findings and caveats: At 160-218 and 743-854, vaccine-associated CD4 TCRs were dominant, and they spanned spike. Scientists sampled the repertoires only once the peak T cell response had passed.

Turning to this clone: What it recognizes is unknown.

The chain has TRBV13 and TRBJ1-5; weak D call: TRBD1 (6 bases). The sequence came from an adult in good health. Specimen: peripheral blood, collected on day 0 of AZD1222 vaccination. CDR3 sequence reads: CASSIRDTSSYSNQPQHF. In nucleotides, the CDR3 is TGTGCCAGCAGCATCCGGGACACCAGTTCCTATAGCAATCAGCCCCAGCATTTT.